The rows below give T cell receptor beta chains drawn from one sample of a study of T cell repertoires in cytomegalovirus infection. No antigens are known for them. TCRdb itself ran the reads through MiXCR, one entry per CDR3 protein. In the table there are hundreds of thousands of distinct CDR3 sequences, around 30% of which are singletons. The sample consisted of cultured CD8+ T cells from PBMCs, taken from culture after CMV antigen stimulation. The receptors come from a human donor in good health (CMV status not recorded). Some clones in this sample may be carry-over from other donors' samples. Each CDR3 is given with its conserved first and last residue. Each record gives: V gene, J gene, clone size, D gene, CDR3 protein, CDR3 DNA. The D gene is left open where the match is weak. Clone size appears in some rows only: once, few, many, or a class for an expanded clone.

>TRBV4-3|TRBJ2-3|few|TRBD2
CASSQELAGGSDTQYF
TGCGCCAGCAGCCAAGAGCTAGCGGGGGGCTCAGATACGCAGTATTTT
>TRBV6-1|TRBJ2-1|few|-
CASGIWTLSSYNEQFF
TGTGCCAGCGGCATCTGGACTCTCAGCTCCTACAATGAGCAGTTCTTC
>TRBV7-2|TRBJ1-4|many|TRBD1
CASSTPDRGLSEKLFF
TGTGCCAGCAGCACTCCGGACAGGGGGCTGTCTGAAAAACTGTTTTTT
>TRBV5-1|TRBJ2-7|few|TRBD1
CASTPGTGPSEQYF
TGCGCCAGTACCCCCGGGACAGGTCCTAGCGAGCAGTACTTC
>TRBV4-2|TRBJ2-3|-|TRBD1
CASSQVPGSDRGTDTQYF
TGTGCCAGCAGCCAAGTCCCAGGTTCGGACAGGGGCACAGATACGCAGTATTTT
>TRBV6-2/TRBV6-3|TRBJ1-2|-|-
CASSYPARENYGYTF
TGTGCCAGCAGTTACCCGGCAAGGGAAAACTATGGCTACACCTTC
>TRBV28|TRBJ2-2|-|TRBD2
CASSARGGSNTGELFF
TGTGCCAGCAGTGCCCGGGGGGGGTCGAACACCGGGGAGCTGTTTTTT
>TRBV27|TRBJ2-3|-|TRBD2
CASSLRRLAGEDTQYF
TGTGCCAGCAGTTTAAGGAGGCTAGCGGGGGAGGATACGCAGTATTTT
>TRBV27|TRBJ2-1|-|-
CASSFGYYNEQFF
TGTGCCAGCAGTTTCGGATACTACAATGAGCAGTTCTTC
>TRBV4-1|TRBJ2-1|few|-
CASSQVYGDEQFF
TGCGCCAGCAGCCAAGTTTACGGGGATGAGCAGTTCTTC
>TRBV6-1|TRBJ1-2|-|-
CASSEAIRGPYGYTF
TGTGCCAGCAGTGAAGCGATAAGGGGCCCCTATGGCTACACCTTC
>TRBV7-9|TRBJ1-2|few|TRBD1
CASSLFAGGDYGYTF
TGTGCCAGCAGCTTATTCGCAGGGGGGGACTATGGCTACACCTTC
>TRBV7-9|TRBJ1-1|many|-
CASSFYGTEAFF
TGTGCCAGCAGCTTTTATGGCACTGAAGCTTTCTTT
>TRBV7-2|TRBJ1-5|many|-
CASSLALGGSNQPQHF
TGTGCCAGCAGCTTAGCGTTGGGAGGGAGCAATCAGCCCCAGCATTTT
>TRBV10-3|TRBJ2-1|few|TRBD2
CAISVAASGAEQFF
TGTGCCATCAGTGTCGCCGCTAGCGGGGCTGAGCAGTTCTTC
>TRBV6-6|TRBJ2-3|few|TRBD1
CASSTGQGAYTDTQYF
TGTGCCAGCAGCACAGGACAGGGGGCGTACACAGATACGCAGTATTTT
>TRBV27|TRBJ1-4|-|-
CASSLSSQQTLFF
TGTGCCAGCAGTTTATCAAGCCAACAGACCCTGTTTTTT
>TRBV6-5|TRBJ1-1|-|-
CASSLSGAATEAFF
TGTGCCAGCAGTCTCTCCGGGGCGGCCACTGAAGCTTTCTTT
>TRBV12-3/TRBV12-4|TRBJ2-3|-|TRBD2
CASSFSLAGGPIDTQYF
TGTGCCAGCAGTTTCTCGCTAGCGGGGGGGCCGATAGATACGCAGTATTTT
>TRBV19|TRBJ1-1|-|TRBD1
CASSIVQGDEAFF
TGTGCCAGTAGTATAGTCCAGGGGGATGAAGCTTTCTTT
>TRBV19|TRBJ1-2|-|-
CASNPAGIAGGYTF
TGTGCCAGTAATCCGGCAGGAATTGCGGGAGGCTACACCTTC
>TRBV12-3/TRBV12-4|TRBJ2-3|-|TRBD2
CASSLGGVGDTQYF
TGTGCCAGCAGTTTGGGGGGGGTGGGAGATACGCAGTATTTT
>TRBV12-3/TRBV12-4|TRBJ2-4|few|-
CASSLGGLNIQYF
TGTGCCAGCAGTTTAGGGGGACTAAACATTCAGTACTTC
>TRBV14|TRBJ2-3|-|-
CASSPLTGSTDTQYF
TGTGCCAGCAGCCCTTTGACAGGAAGCACAGATACGCAGTATTTT
>TRBV28|TRBJ2-1|-|-
CATSFSDNEQFF
TGTGCCACCAGTTTCTCGGACAATGAGCAGTTCTTC
>TRBV6-6|TRBJ2-7|-|TRBD1
CASTPGGEQYF
TGTGCCAGCACTCCAGGGGGCGAGCAGTACTTC
>TRBV6-6|TRBJ1-6|-|TRBD1
CASSYQDRGGSPLHF
TGTGCCAGCAGTTACCAGGACAGGGGGGGTTCACCCCTCCACTTT
>TRBV4-1|TRBJ2-3|-|-
CASSQARGTDTQYF
TGCGCCAGCAGCCAGGCCAGGGGCACAGATACGCAGTATTTT
>TRBV11-2|TRBJ2-1|few|-
CASSTSHREYFF
TGTGCCAGCAGTACTAGCCATAGAGAGTACTTCTTC
>TRBV7-6|TRBJ2-7|once|TRBD1
CVSSVRQGSYEQYF
TGTGTCAGCAGCGTTCGACAGGGTTCCTACGAGCAGTACTTC
>TRBV4-2|TRBJ2-1|-|-
CASSQTGVRRNEQFF
TGTGCCAGCAGCCAAACTGGGGTCCGGAGGAATGAGCAGTTCTTC
>TRBV23-1|TRBJ2-1|-|-
CASSKSGIRNEQFF
TGCGCCAGCAGTAAATCAGGGATCCGAAATGAGCAGTTCTTC
>TRBV2|TRBJ1-1|-|-
CASQGAEAFF
TGTGCCAGCCAGGGCGCTGAAGCTTTCTTT
>TRBV3-1|TRBJ1-2|-|TRBD1
CASSQDLRQGASYTF
TGTGCCAGCAGCCAAGATTTGCGACAGGGGGCGAGCTACACCTTC
>TRBV2|TRBJ1-1|-|TRBD1
CASIPDRGQYTEAFF
TGTGCCAGCATACCGGACAGGGGGCAGTACACTGAAGCTTTCTTT
>TRBV6-2/TRBV6-3|TRBJ2-5|-|TRBD2
CASSYSMDLAGWETQYF
TGTGCCAGCAGTTACTCGATGGATCTAGCGGGGTGGGAGACCCAGTACTTC
>TRBV7-2|TRBJ2-7|many|TRBD2
CASSLISGGSYEQYF
TGTGCCAGCAGCTTAATAAGCGGGGGGTCCTACGAGCAGTACTTC
>TRBV19|TRBJ1-6|few|TRBD1
CASSLLRDRDSPLHF
TGTGCCAGTAGTCTACTCCGGGACAGGGACTCACCCCTCCACTTT
>TRBV28|TRBJ1-2|-|-
CASNDSYGYTF
TGTGCCAGCAATGATAGTTATGGCTACACCTTC
>TRBV27|TRBJ2-2|-|-
CASSLKTSHANTGELFF
TGTGCCAGCAGTTTAAAAACAAGTCACGCGAACACCGGGGAGCTGTTTTTT
>TRBV2|TRBJ2-1|few|TRBD2
CATHGTSGYNEQFF
TGTGCCACCCACGGGACTAGCGGTTACAATGAGCAGTTCTTC
>TRBV7-6|TRBJ1-1|-|-
CASSGGGGLPEAFF
TGTGCCAGCAGCGGGGGGGGGGGCCTTCCTGAAGCTTTCTTT
>TRBV7-6|TRBJ2-1|few|-
CASSLRVASTNEQFF
TGTGCCAGCAGCTTAAGGGTGGCTAGCACTAATGAGCAGTTCTTC
>TRBV28|TRBJ2-6|-|-
CASSFLQAAGANVLTF
TGTGCCAGCAGTTTCTTACAGGCAGCTGGGGCCAACGTCCTGACTTTC
>TRBV3-1|TRBJ2-7|-|TRBD1
CASSQERGRRYEQYF
TGTGCCAGCAGCCAAGAGAGGGGGCGACGCTACGAGCAGTACTTC
>TRBV25-1|TRBJ2-1|many|-
CASRHNEQFF
TGTGCCAGCAGACACAATGAGCAGTTCTTC
>TRBV6-2/TRBV6-3|TRBJ1-2|few|-
CASSRLTAETYGYTF
TGTGCCAGCAGTAGGCTCACGGCGGAGACCTATGGCTACACCTTC
>TRBV7-6|TRBJ2-7|-|TRBD1
CVSSSGQGRYEQYF
TGTGTCAGCAGCTCGGGACAGGGGAGGTACGAGCAGTACTTC
>TRBV7-6|TRBJ2-5|-|-
CASSPGTQEYQETQYF
TGTGCCAGCAGCCCCGGAACCCAGGAGTACCAAGAGACCCAGTACTTC
>TRBV2|TRBJ2-1|few|TRBD2
CASSDPAGGSEQFF
TGTGCCAGCAGCGACCCCGCGGGGGGTAGTGAGCAGTTCTTC
>TRBV6-5|TRBJ2-7|-|-
CASSQNTVSYEQYF
TGTGCCAGCAGTCAAAATACAGTTTCCTACGAGCAGTACTTC
>TRBV4-3|TRBJ2-3|-|TRBD1
CASSPNQGAGDTQYF
TGCGCCAGCAGCCCGAATCAGGGGGCGGGAGATACGCAGTATTTT
>TRBV27|TRBJ2-3|few|TRBD2
CATTPVLAGGPSFTDTQYF
TGTGCCACCACCCCTGTGCTAGCGGGGGGGCCGAGTTTCACAGATACGCAGTATTTT